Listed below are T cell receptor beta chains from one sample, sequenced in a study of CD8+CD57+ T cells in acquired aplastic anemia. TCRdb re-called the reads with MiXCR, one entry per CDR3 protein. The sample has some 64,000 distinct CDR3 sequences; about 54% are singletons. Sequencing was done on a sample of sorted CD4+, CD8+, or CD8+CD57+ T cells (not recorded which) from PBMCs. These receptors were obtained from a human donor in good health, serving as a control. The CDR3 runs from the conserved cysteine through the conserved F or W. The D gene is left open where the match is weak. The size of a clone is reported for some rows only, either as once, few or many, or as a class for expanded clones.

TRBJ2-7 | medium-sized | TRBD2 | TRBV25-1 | CASSGPGLAVSYEQYF | TGTGCCAGCAGTGGTCCGGGACTAGCGGTCTCCTACGAGCAGTACTTC
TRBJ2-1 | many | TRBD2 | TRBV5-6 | CASSLRTSGSYYNEQFF | TGTGCCAGCAGCTTGCGCACTAGCGGGAGTTACTACAATGAGCAGTTCTTC
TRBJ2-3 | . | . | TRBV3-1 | CASSQDHPADTQYF | TGTGCCAGCAGCCAAGATCACCCCGCAGATACGCAGTATTTT
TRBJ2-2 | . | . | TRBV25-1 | CASSSYTGELFF | TGTGCCAGCAGCAGTTACACCGGGGAGCTGTTTTTT
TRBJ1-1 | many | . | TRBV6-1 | CASSAGAFF | TGTGCCAGCAGTGCTGGGGCTTTCTTT
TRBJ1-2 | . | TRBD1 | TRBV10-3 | CAISDQIGTGPQYTF | TGTGCCATCAGTGATCAGATTGGGACAGGGCCTCAGTACACCTTC
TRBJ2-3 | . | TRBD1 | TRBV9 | CASSATGGTQYF | TGTGCCAGCAGCGCGACAGGGGGTACGCAGTATTTT
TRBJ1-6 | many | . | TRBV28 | CASSPKTGRNSPLHF | TGTGCCAGCAGCCCTAAGACAGGTCGGAATTCACCCCTCCACTTT
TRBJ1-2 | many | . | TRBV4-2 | CASSQDPGQPYGYTF | TGTGCCAGCAGCCAAGATCCCGGACAGCCCTATGGCTACACCTTC
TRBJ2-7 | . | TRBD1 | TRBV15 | CATSREGQGDEQYF | TGTGCCACCAGCAGAGAGGGACAGGGCGACGAGCAGTACTTC
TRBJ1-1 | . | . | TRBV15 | CATSRDEGHVGEAFF | TGTGCCACCAGCAGAGATGAGGGACACGTAGGTGAAGCTTTCTTT
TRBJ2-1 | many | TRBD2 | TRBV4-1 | CASSQALSGKLNEQFF | TGCGCCAGCAGCCAAGCCCTTAGCGGGAAACTCAATGAGCAGTTCTTC
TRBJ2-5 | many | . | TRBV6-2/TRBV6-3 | CASSYETQYF | TGTGCCAGCAGTTACGAGACCCAGTACTTC
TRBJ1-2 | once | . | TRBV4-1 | CASSGRIGGAGNTF | TGCGCCAGCAGCGGACGAATAGGGGGAGCCGGAAACACCTTC
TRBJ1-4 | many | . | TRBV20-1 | CSARRSFNEKLFF | TGCAGTGCTAGGAGAAGTTTTAATGAAAAACTGTTTTTT
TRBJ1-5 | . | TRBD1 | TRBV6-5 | CASSSSRDRENQPQHF | TGTGCCAGCAGTTCGTCCCGGGACAGGGAAAATCAGCCCCAGCATTTT
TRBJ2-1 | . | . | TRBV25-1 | CASSEAGSYNEQFF | TGTGCCAGCAGTGAGGCTGGTTCCTACAATGAGCAGTTCTTC
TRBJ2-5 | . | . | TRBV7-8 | CASSLVVCVEETQYF | TGTGCCAGCAGCTTAGTGGTTTGCGTCGAAGAGACCCAGTACTTC
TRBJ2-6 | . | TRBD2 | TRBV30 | CAWSVPLTSGRFSGANVLTF | TGTGCCTGGAGTGTCCCTCTTACTAGCGGGAGATTCTCTGGGGCCAACGTCCTGACTTTC
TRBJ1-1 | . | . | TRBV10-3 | CAISESVLPEAFF | TGTGCCATCAGTGAGTCGGTGTTACCCGAAGCTTTCTTT
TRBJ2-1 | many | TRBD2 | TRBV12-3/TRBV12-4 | CASSLGLAGGNEQFF | TGTGCCAGCAGTTTAGGACTAGCGGGAGGCAATGAGCAGTTCTTC
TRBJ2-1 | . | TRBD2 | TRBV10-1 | CASSQDLPLAGGDNEQFF | TGTGCCAGCAGCCAAGATCTGCCACTAGCGGGAGGTGACAATGAGCAGTTCTTC
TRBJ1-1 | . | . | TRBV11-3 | CASSLDTGMNTEAFF | TGTGCCAGCAGCTTAGATACAGGAATGAACACTGAAGCTTTCTTT
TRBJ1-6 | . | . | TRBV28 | CASSPGRAYNSPLHF | TGTGCCAGCAGCCCGGGACGGGCTTATAATTCACCCCTCCACTTT
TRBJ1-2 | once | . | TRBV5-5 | CASSLVIMTDGYTF | TGTGCCAGCAGCTTGGTGATCATGACTGATGGCTACACCTTC
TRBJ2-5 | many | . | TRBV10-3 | CAISEVTADTQYF | TGTGCCATCAGTGAGGTGACAGCGGACACCCAGTACTTC
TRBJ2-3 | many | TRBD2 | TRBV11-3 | CASSFLGSGRSGSTDTQYF | TGTGCCAGCAGCTTTCTCGGCAGCGGGAGGTCCGGAAGCACAGATACGCAGTATTTT
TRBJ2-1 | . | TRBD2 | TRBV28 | CASSPRGSGTYNEQFF | TGTGCCAGCAGTCCTCGAGGTAGCGGGACCTACAATGAGCAGTTCTTC
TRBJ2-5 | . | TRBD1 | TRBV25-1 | CANTVDRKETQYF | TGTGCCAACACCGTGGACAGGAAAGAGACCCAGTACTTC
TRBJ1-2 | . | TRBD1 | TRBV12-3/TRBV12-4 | CASTPGQRLYGYTF | TGTGCCAGCACACCGGGACAGCGTCTCTATGGCTACACCTTC
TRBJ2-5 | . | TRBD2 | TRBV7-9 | CASSDTSGRMTQYF | TGTGCCAGCAGCGATACTAGCGGGCGGATGACCCAGTACTTC
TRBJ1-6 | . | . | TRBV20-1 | CSARDRSPLNSPLHF | TGCAGTGCTAGAGATCGAAGTCCTCTTAATTCACCCCTCCACTTT
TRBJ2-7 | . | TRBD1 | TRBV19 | CASSIEYRGYEQYF | TGTGCCAGTAGTATAGAATACAGGGGCTACGAGCAGTACTTC
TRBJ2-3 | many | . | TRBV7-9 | CASSLLAGVDTQYF | TGTGCCAGCAGCTTACTGGCAGGGGTGGATACGCAGTATTTT